The rows below give T cell receptor beta chains drawn from one sample of a study of T cells in tumors after PD-1 blockade. Sequencing used immunoSEQ multiplex PCR; TCRdb keeps in-frame clones, though not all of them. The data show about 34,000 clones, 73% seen once. The sample consisted of PBMCs, taken after anti-PD-1 treatment. The receptor set was obtained from a human donor with basal cell carcinoma. Both conserved end residues are part of each CDR3. Each record gives: D gene, clone size, V gene, J gene, CDR3 protein, CDR3 DNA. D genes are given only for firm matches. Size values are once, few and many counts, or a class for expanded clones, and some rows have none.

D gene: .
clone size: .
V gene: TRBV19
J gene: TRBJ2-3
CDR3 protein: CASSRGQNPDTQYF
CDR3 DNA: TGTGCCAGTAGCCGGGGCCAGAACCCAGATACGCAGTATTTT

D gene: TRBD1
clone size: few
V gene: TRBV28
J gene: TRBJ1-5
CDR3 protein: CASSFPFDRANQPQHF
CDR3 DNA: TGTGCCAGCAGTTTCCCATTCGACAGGGCCAATCAGCCCCAGCATTTT

D gene: .
clone size: .
V gene: TRBV6-1
J gene: TRBJ2-7
CDR3 protein: CASSDHGTYAHREQYF
CDR3 DNA: TGTGCCAGCAGTGACCATGGGACGTACGCCCACCGGGAGCAGTACTTC

D gene: .
clone size: .
V gene: TRBV21-1
J gene: TRBJ1-5
CDR3 protein: CASSFRQGAGQPQHF
CDR3 DNA: TGTGCCAGCAGCTTCAGACAGGGGGCGGGTCAGCCCCAGCATTTT

D gene: .
clone size: .
V gene: TRBV3-1/TRBV3-2
J gene: TRBJ2-2
CDR3 protein: CASSQAYGNTGELFF
CDR3 DNA: TGTGCCAGCAGCCAGGCGTACGGAAACACCGGGGAGCTGTTTTTT

D gene: TRBD1
clone size: once
V gene: TRBV7-2
J gene: TRBJ1-3
CDR3 protein: CASSTYQGAGNTIYF
CDR3 DNA: TGTGCCAGCAGCACCTATCAGGGGGCTGGAAACACCATATATTTT

D gene: .
clone size: few
V gene: TRBV14
J gene: TRBJ2-7
CDR3 protein: CASSQPGPYEQYF
CDR3 DNA: TGTGCCAGCAGCCAGCCGGGTCCCTACGAGCAGTACTTC

D gene: TRBD1
clone size: .
V gene: TRBV28
J gene: TRBJ2-5
CDR3 protein: CASSLDRGRETQYF
CDR3 DNA: TGTGCCAGCAGTTTGGACAGGGGGCGGGAGACCCAGTACTTC

D gene: .
clone size: .
V gene: TRBV28
J gene: TRBJ1-3
CDR3 protein: CASSLPSIGNTIYF
CDR3 DNA: TGTGCCAGCAGCCTTCCCTCCATTGGAAACACCATATATTTT

D gene: .
clone size: .
V gene: TRBV10-1
J gene: TRBJ2-7
CDR3 protein: CASIPTSTYEQYF
CDR3 DNA: TGCGCCAGCATACCAACAAGTACCTACGAGCAGTACTTC

D gene: TRBD1
clone size: .
V gene: TRBV28
J gene: TRBJ1-2
CDR3 protein: CASSLGGQIYGYTF
CDR3 DNA: TGTGCCAGCAGTTTAGGGGGACAGATCTATGGCTACACCTTC

D gene: .
clone size: .
V gene: TRBV12-3/TRBV12-4
J gene: TRBJ2-5
CDR3 protein: CASVGVGETQYF
CDR3 DNA: TGTGCCAGCGTCGGGGTTGGAGAGACCCAGTACTTC

D gene: .
clone size: once
V gene: TRBV24-1
J gene: TRBJ1-4
CDR3 protein: CATSDTFEKLFF
CDR3 DNA: TGTGCCACCAGTGACACGTTCGAAAAACTGTTTTTT

D gene: .
clone size: .
V gene: TRBV29-1
J gene: TRBJ1-3
CDR3 protein: CSVMWGYGNTIYF
CDR3 DNA: TGCAGCGTGATGTGGGGTTACGGAAACACCATATATTTT

D gene: .
clone size: .
V gene: TRBV18
J gene: TRBJ1-4
CDR3 protein: CASSRSTNRQTNEKLFF
CDR3 DNA: TGTGCCAGCTCTCGCTCTACGAACCGACAGACCAATGAAAAACTGTTTTTT

D gene: .
clone size: few
V gene: TRBV9
J gene: TRBJ2-3
CDR3 protein: CASSVGPDFTDTQYF
CDR3 DNA: TGTGCCAGCAGCGTAGGCCCAGATTTTACAGATACGCAGTATTTT